The 13 T cell receptor beta chains in this list originate from one sample, sequenced in a study of blood T cell repertoires in COVID-19 (dated by TCRdb to between 2020 and 2021). Library generation was performed with the immunoSEQ multiplex PCR assay. What TCRdb holds here is the immuneACCESS table cut down to in-frame rearrangements. Part of the clones is not present; checked against another copy, under half of the missing clones reflect an unresolved V gene, and the others are unexplained. Recorded for this sample are about 200,000 clones; approximately 81% of them occurred a single time. Under 20% of the sample belongs to the ten largest clones. Specimen: PBMCs or T cells enriched from blood (not recorded which). These receptor sequences come from a man between 40 and 49 years old who had recovered from COVID-19.

The V call is TRBV27, the J call TRBJ1-2; the match to TRBD1 covers 7 bases. The germline CDR1 and CDR2 sequences are MNHEY and SMNVEV (reference sequence). Trimming cost V 6 bases and J 7 bases; bases outside gene matches: 14. The CDR3 totals 15 residues. The CDR3 here is CASRTRDRGRAGYTF. CDR3 nucleotide sequence: TGTGCCAGCAGGACCCGGGACAGAGGTCGCGCTGGCTACACCTTC.

V and J are TRBV5-4 and TRBJ2-1; 13 nucleotides line up with TRBD2. The junction had 2 bases not matched to a gene; V was cut back by 2 bases and J by 6 bases. The CDR3 extends over 15 amino acids. Germline V gene data show CDR1 as SGHNT and CDR2 as YYREEE (reference sequence). Here the CDR3 DNA reads TGTGCCAGCAGCTTACGGACTAGCGGGAGCAATGAGCAGTTCTTC. Protein sequence: CASSLRTSGSNEQFF.

The chain is built from TRBV11-3 and TRBJ2-2, with D possibly being TRBD1 (6 bases). The CDR3 sequence is 15 residues long. CDR1 is SGHNT and CDR2 is YENEEA in the germline V gene. With 4 bases removed from V and 8 bases from J, the gap between germline ends came to 17 bases. For the CDR3, the DNA is TGTGCCAGCAGCTCGATTGGGCAGGGGAATGGGGAGCTGTTTTTT. Its protein is CASSSIGQGNGELFF. Full variable domain (outside the CDR3, taken from reference TRBV11-3 and TRBJ2-2): EAGVVQSPRYKIIEKKQPVAFWCNPISGHNTLYWYLQNLGQGPELLIRYENEEAVDDSQLPKDRFSAERLKGVDSTLKIQPAELGDSAVYLCASSSIGQGNGELFFGEGSRLTVL.

This chain uses TRBV6-5 with TRBJ2-1; 9 positions agree with TRBD1. This CDR3 region has 15 residues. The V gene's germline CDR1 is MNHEY and CDR2 SVGAGI. Losses at the gene ends were 7 bases for V and 6 bases for J; bases not matched to a gene: 10. The CDR3 nucleotides are TGTGCCAGCAACACCCCTGACAGGGGGAGCAATGAGCAGTTCTTC. Translation gives CASNTPDRGSNEQFF.

This chain connects TRBV28 to TRBJ2-5; 8 positions agree with TRBD2. CDR3 length equals 17 residues. The V gene end was trimmed by 2 bases and the J gene end by 4 bases; junction bases not matched to a gene: 12. Germline CDR1 MDHEN, CDR2 SYDVKM. In DNA form, the CDR3 reads TGTGCCAGCAGTTTACCGTCTGGACTAGCAAAGGGAGAGACCCAGTACTTC. Protein: CASSLPSGLAKGETQYF. Complete variable domain (other parts from reference TRBV28 and TRBJ2-5): DVKVTQSSRYLVKRTGEKVFLECVQDMDHENMFWYRQDPGLGLRLIYFSYDVKMKEKGDIPEGYSVSREKKERFSLILESASTNQTSMYLCASSLPSGLAKGETQYFGPGTRLLVL.

The chain combines TRBV5-1 with TRBJ2-7; 11 bases align to TRBD2. The CDR3 is 15 amino acids. With 4 bases clipped from V and 3 bases from J, the junction kept 6 bases outside the gene matches. Germline V CDR1 and CDR2: SGHRS, YFSETQ. CDR3 loop: CASSITSGSYYEQYF. The CDR3 DNA sequence: TGCGCCAGCAGCATTACTAGCGGGAGCTACTACGAGCAGTACTTC.

The chain is built from TRBV7-8 and TRBJ2-7; D is perhaps TRBD2 (6 bases). This CDR3 is built from 14 residues. V lost 3 bases to trimming and J lost 2 bases, with 11 bases between them. CDR1 and CDR2 from the germline V gene are SGHVS and FQNEAQ. The chain's CDR3 is CASSFGGTTYEQYF. CDR3 DNA: TGTGCCAGCAGCTTCGGCGGGACGACCTACGAGCAGTACTTC.

This chain uses TRBV5-1 with TRBJ1-6, with 8 bases aligning to TRBD1. The germline V gene encodes CDR1 SGHRS and CDR2 YFSETQ. The V gene end was trimmed by 0 bases and the J gene end by 9 bases; junction bases not matched to a gene: 2. The CDR3 contains 14 residues. CDR3 residues: CASSLAGGASPLHF. The CDR3 region has the DNA TGCGCCAGCAGCTTGGCAGGGGGCGCTTCACCCCTCCACTTT. Together with reference TRBV5-1 and TRBJ1-6, the CDR3 gives the full variable domain: KAGVTQTPRYLIKTRGQQVTLSCSPISGHRSVSWYQQTPGQGLQFLFEYFSETQRNKGNFPGRFSGRQFSNSRSEMNVSTLELGDSALYLCASSLAGGASPLHFGNGTRLTVT.

As for this clone: Other DNA sequences in this specimen translate into the identical CDR3. This chain joins TRBV11-2 and TRBJ2-7; 7 bases agree with TRBD1. V was pared by 1 base and J by 2 bases, with 2 bases of the junction left unmatched. Germline CDR1 SGHAT, CDR2 FQNNGV. This CDR3 contains 14 residues. Here the CDR3 DNA reads TGTGCCAGCAGCTTAGGGCAGGGGGCCTACGAGCAGTACTTC. It yields the protein CASSLGQGAYEQYF.

This clone has only a few counts. The chain carries TRBV27 and TRBJ1-2; D may be TRBD1 (6 bases). Germline-derived CDR1 and CDR2 are MNHEY and SMNVEV (reference sequence). This CDR3 spans 14 amino acids. Trimming cost V 0 bases and J 4 bases, with 9 bases left between them. Written as DNA, the CDR3 is TGTGCCAGCAGTTTATCACAGGGAGTCTATGGCTACACCTTC. As protein: CASSLSQGVYGYTF.

Concerning this clone itself: At one end, the junction sequence differs from germline, possibly due to a read error. This chain links TRBV2 with TRBJ1-6; 9 bases map to TRBD1. Per the germline V gene, CDR1 is SNHLY and CDR2 is FYNNEI. The CDR3 consists of 14 residues. The CDR3 is CAGRQGVGTSPLHF. DNA for the CDR3: TGTGCCGGCAGACAGGGGGTGGGCACTTCACCCCTCCACTTT. Full variable domain (missing parts from reference TRBV2 and TRBJ1-6): EPEVTQTPSHQVTQMGQEVILRCVPISNHLYFYWYRQILGQKVEFLVSFYNNEISEKSEIFDDQFSVERPDGSNFTLKIRSTKLEDSAMYFCAGRQGVGTSPLHFGNGTRLTVT.

This clone has more than one count but fewer than ten. Other DNA sequences from this sample encode an identical CDR3 as well. The chain links TRBV14 to TRBJ2-1; the D is unclear. Trimming took 1 base from V and 7 from J, leaving 8 bases between them. Germline-derived CDR1 and CDR2 are SGHDN and FVKESK. The CDR3 has 13 amino acids. The CDR3 region has the DNA TGTGCCAGCAGCCAAGGACTTGGGAATGAGCAGTTCTTC. Its translation: CASSQGLGNEQFF.

CDR3 sequence (DNA): TGTGCCAGCAGCCAGGCCGGGGACTTCAGCGGGTACCAAGAGACCCAGTACTTC. Translated: CASSQAGDFSGYQETQYF. The chain has TRBV3-1 (or the pseudogene TRBV3-2) and TRBJ2-5; D possibly corresponds to TRBD2 (6 bases). Germline CDR1 and CDR2: LGHDT and YNNKEL (reference sequence). The CDR3 is made up of 18 amino acids. With 3 bases removed from V and 0 bases from J, the gap between germline ends came to 20 bases.